This T cell receptor (beta chain) is drawn from a study of blood T cell repertoires in COVID-19. Study-wide context: Sites in the United States, Italy and Spain provided acute and convalescent COVID-19 samples. Nucleic acid was either cDNA or gDNA, and it came from T cells, B-cell-depleted T cells, or PBMCs.

This clone came up once. Per the authors' pipeline: Reference gene primer amplification gave estimated nucleated cell counts. The protocol was immunoSEQ multiplex PCR, while the TCRdb copy is restricted to in-frame clones and leaves out a portion. V, J and clone size are taken as reported in that table, and D and trimming were inferred from the DNA itself. Of some 50,000 clones in the sample, around 86% were seen once. Germline lookup yields CDR1 MNHEY and CDR2 SMNVEV (reference sequence). Trimming removed 7 bases from V and 6 bases from J; junction bases left unmatched: 10. CDR3 size: 14 residues. This TCR came from a human donor in a cohort sampled during active COVID-19. Sequenced sample: peripheral blood. The rearrangement uses TRBV27 and TRBJ2-7, with TRBD2 matching over 9 bases. CDR3 sequence reads: CASTLGSTSGEQYF. The DNA for the CDR3 is TGTGCCAGCACCTTAGGCTCGACTAGCGGCGAGCAGTACTTC.